This entry concerns a single T cell receptor (beta chain). Its antigen is currently unknown. Samples: about 28 days before transplant, then days 30, 100 and 180 after. The CDR3 contains 11 residues. The germline V gene encodes CDR1 SQVTM and CDR2 ANQGSEA. V was trimmed by 6 bases and J by 7 bases, leaving 12 bases between them. The data are from a study of T cell clonotyping in hematopoietic cell transplantation. General study points: Without cell sorting, CD4 versus CD8 contributions remain unresolved. Pathologically expanded recipient clonotypes increased progressively from day 30 to day 180 as diversity fell. Broader posttransplant TCR repertoire diversity was predicted by graft donor and pretransplant recipient Inverse Simpson Index values.

The repertoire was sequenced with immunoSEQ multiplex PCR; TCRdb's copy has only in-frame clones and lacks some. The table has 30,000 or so clones, about 94% seen once. This chain uses TRBV29-1 with TRBJ1-2, with a weak D call TRBD1 (5 bases). Sequenced here: PBMCs, sampled 100 days after allogeneic stem cell transplant. This TCR was sampled from a female patient aged 50-59 years who had an allogeneic stem cell transplant from a related donor, so the T cells may come from the graft donor. Some clones in this sample may be carry-over from other donors' samples. CDR3 in amino acids: CSVGPGGGYTF. CDR3 sequence (DNA): TGCAGCGTGGGTCCTGGGGGTGGCTACACCTTC. The full variable domain, its missing parts supplied by reference TRBV29-1 and TRBJ1-2, is SAVISQKPSRDICQRGTSLTIQCQVDSQVTMMFWYRQQPGQSLTLIATANQGSEATYESGFVIDKFPISRPNLTFSTLTVSNMSPEDSSIYLCSVGPGGGYTFGSGTRLTVV.